The subject of this entry is one T cell receptor (beta chain). This sample is drawn from a study of long-term antiretroviral therapy in people with HIV. For the study at large: The study's earliest collections predate the 2015 immediate-ART recommendation by about a decade.

CDR1 and CDR2 (germline): LNHDA, SQIVND (reference sequence). The CDR3 sequence is 14 residues long. Trimming removed 3 bases at V and 6 bases at J, with 14 bases between. The run of the v3.0 immunoSEQ assay was at survey level. Sequenced by immunoSEQ multiplex PCR; TCRdb stores in-frame clones only, minus some. The sample records 20,000 to 30,000 clones, roughly 85% being singletons. This specimen consisted of unsorted PBMCs, obtained 2.3 years after starting antiretroviral therapy. This receptor was obtained from a man aged 35-49 years with HIV. The chain carries TRBV19 and TRBJ1-1; a weak D match, TRBD1 (6 bases). CDR3 residues: CASSISTGMAEAFF. The DNA for the CDR3 is TGTGCCAGTAGTATCTCTACAGGGATGGCTGAAGCTTTCTTT. Full variable domain (remainder filled in from reference TRBV19 and TRBJ1-1): DGGITQSPKYLFRKEGQNVTLSCEQNLNHDAMYWYRQDPGQGLRLIYYSQIVNDFQKGDIAEGYSVSREKKESFPLTVTSAQKNPTAFYLCASSISTGMAEAFFGQGTRLTVV.